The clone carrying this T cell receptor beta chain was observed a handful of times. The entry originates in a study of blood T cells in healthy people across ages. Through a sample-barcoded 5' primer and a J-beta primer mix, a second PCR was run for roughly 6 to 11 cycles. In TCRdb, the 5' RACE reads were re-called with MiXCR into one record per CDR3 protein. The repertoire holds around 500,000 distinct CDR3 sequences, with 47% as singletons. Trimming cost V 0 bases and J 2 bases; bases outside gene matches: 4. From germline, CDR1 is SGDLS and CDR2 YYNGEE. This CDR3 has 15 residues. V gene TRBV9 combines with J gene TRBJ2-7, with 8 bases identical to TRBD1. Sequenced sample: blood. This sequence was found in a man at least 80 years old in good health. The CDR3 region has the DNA TGTGCCAGCAGCGTAGAGGGACAGGCCACCTACGAGCAGTACTTC. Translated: CASSVEGQATYEQYF.